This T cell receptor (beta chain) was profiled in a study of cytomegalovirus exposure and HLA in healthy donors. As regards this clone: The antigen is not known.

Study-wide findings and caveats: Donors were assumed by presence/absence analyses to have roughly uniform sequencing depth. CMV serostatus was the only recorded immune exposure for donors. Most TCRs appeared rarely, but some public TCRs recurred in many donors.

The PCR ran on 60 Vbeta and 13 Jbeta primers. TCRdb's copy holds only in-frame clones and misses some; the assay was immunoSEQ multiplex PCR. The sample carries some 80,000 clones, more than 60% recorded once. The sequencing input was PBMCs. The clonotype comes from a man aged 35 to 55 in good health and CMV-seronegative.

CDR3 nucleotides: TGTGCCAGCAGCTTGGGGACTGGATCCTACAATGAGCAGTTCTTC. Protein: CASSLGTGSYNEQFF. The gene calls are TRBV5-4 and TRBJ2-1, with a tentative D call TRBD2 (5 bases). This CDR3 contains 15 residues. From germline, CDR1 is SGHNT and CDR2 YYREEE (reference sequence). Trimming removed 0 bases at V and 1 base at J, with 8 bases between.